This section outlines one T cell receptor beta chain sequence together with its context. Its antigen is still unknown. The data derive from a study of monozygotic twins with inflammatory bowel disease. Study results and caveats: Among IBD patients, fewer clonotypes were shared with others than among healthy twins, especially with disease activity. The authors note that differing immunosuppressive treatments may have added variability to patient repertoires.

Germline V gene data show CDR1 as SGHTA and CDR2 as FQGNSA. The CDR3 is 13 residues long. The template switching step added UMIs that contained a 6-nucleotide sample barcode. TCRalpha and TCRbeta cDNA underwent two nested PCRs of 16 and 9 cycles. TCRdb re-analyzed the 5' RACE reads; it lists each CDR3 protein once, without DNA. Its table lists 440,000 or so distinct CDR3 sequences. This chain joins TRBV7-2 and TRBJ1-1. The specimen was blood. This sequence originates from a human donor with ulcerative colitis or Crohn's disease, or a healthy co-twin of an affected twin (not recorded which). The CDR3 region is CASSSDFGGTAFF.